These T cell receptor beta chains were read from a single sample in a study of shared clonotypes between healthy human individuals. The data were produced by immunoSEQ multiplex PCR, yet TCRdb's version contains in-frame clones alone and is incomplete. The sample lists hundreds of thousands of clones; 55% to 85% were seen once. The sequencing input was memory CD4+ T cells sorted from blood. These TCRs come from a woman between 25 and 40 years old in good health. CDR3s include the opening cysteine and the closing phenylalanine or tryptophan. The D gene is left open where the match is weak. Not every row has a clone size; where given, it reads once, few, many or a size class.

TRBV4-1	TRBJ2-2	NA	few	TGCGCCAGCAGCCAAGTAATTCAAAACACCGGGGAGCTGTTTTTT	CASSQVIQNTGELFF
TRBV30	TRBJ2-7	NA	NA	TGTGCCTGGAGTGAGCAGGGGTTCTCCTACGAGCAGTACTTC	CAWSEQGFSYEQYF
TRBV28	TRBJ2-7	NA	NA	TGTGCCAGCAGCCAGCCCACTACAAGTCTTTACGAGCAGTACTTC	CASSQPTTSLYEQYF
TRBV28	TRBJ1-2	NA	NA	TGTGCCAGCAGCTCCGGGACCCCTAACTATGGCTACACCTTC	CASSSGTPNYGYTF
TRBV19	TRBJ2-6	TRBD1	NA	TGTGCCAGTAGTAGTCCCGGGACAGGTTCTGGGGCCAACGTCCTGACTTTC	CASSSPGTGSGANVLTF
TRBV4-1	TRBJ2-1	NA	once	TGCGCCAGCAGCCACCCGGGAAAGAGCAATGAGCAGTTCTTC	CASSHPGKSNEQFF
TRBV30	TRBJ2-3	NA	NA	TGTGCCTGGAGTGTTATACGGCTAGATACGCAGTATTTT	CAWSVIRLDTQYF
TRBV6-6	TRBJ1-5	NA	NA	TGTGCCAGCAGCACGGGGGGGGTTGGTCAGCCCCAGCATTTT	CASSTGGVGQPQHF
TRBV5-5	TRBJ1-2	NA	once	TGTGCCAGCAGCCTGGCCGGGACTGACTATGGCTACACCTTC	CASSLAGTDYGYTF
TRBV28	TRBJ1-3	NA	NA	TGTGCCAGCAAAAGGACAGTCGGGAACACCATATATTTT	CASKRTVGNTIYF
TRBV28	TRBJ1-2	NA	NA	TGTGCCAGCAGTTTCGGCCGGTACTATGGCTACACCTTC	CASSFGRYYGYTF
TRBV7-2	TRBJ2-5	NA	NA	TGTGCCAGCAGCTGGAGGGCGGGGTCCCAAGAGACCCAGTACTTC	CASSWRAGSQETQYF
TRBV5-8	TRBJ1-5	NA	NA	TGTGCCAGCAGCTTGGATGCACAGATTCATCAGCCCCAGCATTTT	CASSLDAQIHQPQHF
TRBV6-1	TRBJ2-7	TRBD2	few	TGTGCCAGCAGTATGGAACTAGCGGGACCTAGGGGGCAGTACTTC	CASSMELAGPRGQYF
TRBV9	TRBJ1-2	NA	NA	TGTGCCAGCAGCTCCATAGGGGGACCCTATGGCTACACCTTC	CASSSIGGPYGYTF
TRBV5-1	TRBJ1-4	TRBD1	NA	TGCGCCAGCAGCTTCGGACAGGGAGTAGGTGAAAAACTGTTTTTT	CASSFGQGVGEKLFF
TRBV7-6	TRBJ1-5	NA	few	TGTGCCAGCAGCCAACGGACCCCGGGAGGCAATCAGCCCCAGCATTTT	CASSQRTPGGNQPQHF
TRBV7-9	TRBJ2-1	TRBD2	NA	TGTGCCAGCAGCTTAGTTTTGGCGGGAGGGGTGGATGAGCAGTTCTTC	CASSLVLAGGVDEQFF
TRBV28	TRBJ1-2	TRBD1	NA	TGTGCCAGCACCCCTCCCCGGGGCAGGGACAGCTATGGCTACACCTTC	CASTPPRGRDSYGYTF
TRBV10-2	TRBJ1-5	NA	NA	TGCGCCAGCAGTGAAAGGGTAAGCAATCAGCCCCAGCATTTT	CASSERVSNQPQHF
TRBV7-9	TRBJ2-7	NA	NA	TGTGCCAGCAGCTTAAATGGGGATTCCTACGAGCAGTACTTC	CASSLNGDSYEQYF
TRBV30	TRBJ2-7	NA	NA	TGTGCCTGGAGAACAGGAAGCTCCTACGAGCAGTACTTC	CAWRTGSSYEQYF
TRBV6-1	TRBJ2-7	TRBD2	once	TGTGCCAGCAGGTCGACTAGCGTCTCCTACGAGCAGTACTTC	CASRSTSVSYEQYF
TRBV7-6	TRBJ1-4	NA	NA	TGTGCCAGCAGCCGGGGCGGGCAGACTAATGAAAAACTGTTTTTT	CASSRGGQTNEKLFF
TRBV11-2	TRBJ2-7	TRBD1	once	TGTGCCAGCAGATTCCGGGACAGTACCTACGAGCAGTACTTC	CASRFRDSTYEQYF
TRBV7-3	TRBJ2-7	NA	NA	TGTGCCAGCTCTTTGAGCCTCAGCTCCTACGAGCAGTACTTC	CASSLSLSSYEQYF
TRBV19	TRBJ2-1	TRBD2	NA	TGTGCCAGTAGTGTTTTACTAGCGGGAGGGCCTAGTGAGCAGTTCTTC	CASSVLLAGGPSEQFF
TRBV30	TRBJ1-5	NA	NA	TGTGCCTGGAGTTCCACAGGGACTCAGCCCCAGCATTTT	CAWSSTGTQPQHF
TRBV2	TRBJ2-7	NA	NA	TGTGCCAGCAGTCGTCAGGGTCACTACGAGCAGTACTTC	CASSRQGHYEQYF
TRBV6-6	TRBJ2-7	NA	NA	TGTGCCAGCAGCCGCGACCGGCAGGTTGAGCAGTACTTC	CASSRDRQVEQYF
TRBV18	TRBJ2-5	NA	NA	TGTGCCAGCTCACCAGGCGTCAGGTCAGAGACCCAGTACTTC	CASSPGVRSETQYF
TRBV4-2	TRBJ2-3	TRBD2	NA	TGTGCCAGCAGCCAAGATTGGGCTAGCGGGACAGATACGCAGTATTTT	CASSQDWASGTDTQYF
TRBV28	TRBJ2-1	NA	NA	TGTGCCAGCAGTTTCAGGGGAAGGTACAATGAGCAGTTCTTC	CASSFRGRYNEQFF
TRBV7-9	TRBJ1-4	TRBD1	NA	TGTGCCAGCAGCTTAGGGACAGGGACTAATGAAAAACTGTTTTTT	CASSLGTGTNEKLFF
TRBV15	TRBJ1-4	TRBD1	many	TGTGCCACCAGCAGAGTTTTAGGACAGGGTGAAAAACTGTTTTTT	CATSRVLGQGEKLFF
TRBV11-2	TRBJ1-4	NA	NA	TGTGCCAGCAGCTCCCGGGGAAATAATGAAAAACTGTTTTTT	CASSSRGNNEKLFF
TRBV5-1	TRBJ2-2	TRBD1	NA	TGCGCCAGCAGCTTGGTAGGGACAGAGAACACCGGGGAGCTGTTTTTT	CASSLVGTENTGELFF
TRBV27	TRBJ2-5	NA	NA	TGTGCCAGCAGTTCTTTTAGGGAGACCCAGTACTTC	CASSSFRETQYF